Given below is one T cell receptor beta chain in context. These data belong to a study of blood T cell repertoires in COVID-19. Study overall: From the United States, Italy and Spain came samples of acute and convalescent COVID-19. In each case, the material was cDNA or gDNA derived from T cells, B-cell-depleted T cells, or PBMCs.

This CDR3 spans 11 amino acids. From germline, CDR1 is LGHDT and CDR2 YNNKEL (reference sequence). V shed 5 bases and J shed 4 bases, with 3 bases lying between them. In the original analysis: Amplification with reference gene primers provided the estimates of nucleated cell counts. Sequencing used immunoSEQ multiplex PCR; TCRdb keeps in-frame clones, though not all of them. V, J and clone size derive from that table, while D and trimming were established from the DNA sequence. The sample lists some 130,000 clones, around 83% occurring once. Sequenced input: peripheral blood. This TCR came from a man aged 40-49 years with active or convalescent COVID-19. The chain links TRBV3-1 (or the pseudogene TRBV3-2) to TRBJ1-3; no reliable D call. DNA of the CDR3: TGTGCCAGCAGCACAGGAAACACCATATATTTT. It codes for CASSTGNTIYF.